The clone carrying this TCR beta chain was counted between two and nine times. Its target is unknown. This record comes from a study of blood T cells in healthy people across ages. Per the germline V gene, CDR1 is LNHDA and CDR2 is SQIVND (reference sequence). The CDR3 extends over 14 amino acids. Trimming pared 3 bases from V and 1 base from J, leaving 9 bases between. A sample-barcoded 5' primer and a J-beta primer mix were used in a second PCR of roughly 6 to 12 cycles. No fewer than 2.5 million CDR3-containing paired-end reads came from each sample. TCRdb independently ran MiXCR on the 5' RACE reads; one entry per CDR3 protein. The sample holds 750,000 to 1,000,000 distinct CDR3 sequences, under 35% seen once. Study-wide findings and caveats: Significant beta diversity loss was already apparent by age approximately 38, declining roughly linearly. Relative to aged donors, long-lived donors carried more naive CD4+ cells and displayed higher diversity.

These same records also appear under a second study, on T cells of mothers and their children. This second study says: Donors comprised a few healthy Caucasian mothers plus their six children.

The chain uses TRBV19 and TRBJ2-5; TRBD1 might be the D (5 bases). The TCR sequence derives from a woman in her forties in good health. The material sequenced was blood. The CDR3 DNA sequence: TGTGCCAGTAGTATGAAGGGGCCCCAAGAGACCCAGTACTTC. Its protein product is CASSMKGPQETQYF. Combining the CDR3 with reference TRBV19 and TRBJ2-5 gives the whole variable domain DGGITQSPKYLFRKEGQNVTLSCEQNLNHDAMYWYRQDPGQGLRLIYYSQIVNDFQKGDIAEGYSVSREKKESFPLTVTSAQKNPTAFYLCASSMKGPQETQYFGPGTRLLVL.